Sequencing of this TCR beta chain was carried out in a study of beta chain features in type 1 diabetes. Study-level findings and limits: A moderate, significant TCRB CDR3 shortening appeared in type 1 diabetes across four CD4+ subsets. High-TCR-expressing cells could be over-represented by cDNA sequencing.

This clone was seen more than once but under ten times. Its antigen is unknown. Of the isolated RNA, all was reverse transcribed, and so the sequenced material was expressed TCRB transcripts. Here immunoSEQ multiplex PCR was the method, and the copy in TCRdb shows in-frame clones only, minus some. The table lists more than 250,000 clones, about a fifth of them singletons. CDR3 size: 14 residues. Losses at the gene ends were 3 bases for V and 4 bases for J; bases not matched to a gene: 7. Germline values: CDR1 SQVTM, CDR2 ANQGSEA. The source of this sequence is a woman in her thirties or forties with type 1 diabetes. The sample comprised naive CD4+ T cells from blood. This sequence joins TRBV29-1 and TRBJ1-1; TRBD1 matches 8 bases. As DNA, the CDR3 is TGCAGCGTTGACACTCGACAGGGGCTCACTGAAGCTTTCTTT. Amino acids: CSVDTRQGLTEAFF.